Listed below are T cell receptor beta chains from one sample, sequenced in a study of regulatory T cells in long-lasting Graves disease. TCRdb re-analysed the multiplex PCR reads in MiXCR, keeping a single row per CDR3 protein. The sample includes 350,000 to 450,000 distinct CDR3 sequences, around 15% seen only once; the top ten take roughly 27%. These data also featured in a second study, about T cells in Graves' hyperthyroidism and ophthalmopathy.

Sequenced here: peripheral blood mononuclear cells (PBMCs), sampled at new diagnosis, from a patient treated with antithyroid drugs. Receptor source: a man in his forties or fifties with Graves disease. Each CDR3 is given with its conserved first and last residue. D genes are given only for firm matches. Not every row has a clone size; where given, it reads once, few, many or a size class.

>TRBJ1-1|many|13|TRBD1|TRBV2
TGTGCCAGCAGTGCGGACAGGACCACTGAAGCTTTCTTT
CASSADRTTEAFF
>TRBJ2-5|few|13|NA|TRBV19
TGTGCCAGTAGTAGACATTCTCAAGAGACCCAGTACTTC
CASSRHSQETQYF
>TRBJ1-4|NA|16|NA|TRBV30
TGTGCCTGGAGCGAAACCTGGGGGACGAAGAATGAAAAACTGTTTTTT
CAWSETWGTKNEKLFF
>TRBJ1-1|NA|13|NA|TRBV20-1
TGCAGTGCTAGAGAGGACAGTAACACTGAAGCTTTCTTT
CSAREDSNTEAFF
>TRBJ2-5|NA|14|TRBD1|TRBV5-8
TGTGCCAGCAGCGACAGGACAGGGTCAGGGACCCAGTACTTC
CASSDRTGSGTQYF
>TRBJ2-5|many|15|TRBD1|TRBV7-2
TGTGCCAGCAGCTTACAAAACAGGGGGCCGAAGACCCAGTACTTC
CASSLQNRGPKTQYF
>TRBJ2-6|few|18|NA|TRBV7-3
TGTGCCAGCAGCTTAAGTTCCAGGGTACCCTCTGGGGCCAACGTCCTGACTTTC
CASSLSSRVPSGANVLTF
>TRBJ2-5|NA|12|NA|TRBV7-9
TGTGCCAGCACCTCGTATAGGGAGACCCAGTACTTC
CASTSYRETQYF
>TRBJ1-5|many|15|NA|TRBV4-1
TGCGCCAGCAGCCAAGGCCAGGGGAGCAATCAGCCCCAGCATTTT
CASSQGQGSNQPQHF
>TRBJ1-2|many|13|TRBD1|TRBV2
TGTGCCAGCAGTGGGGACAGGGTCGCTGGCTACACCTTC
CASSGDRVAGYTF